These 8 T cell receptor beta chains came from one sample sequenced in a study of T cell responses to AZD1222 COVID-19 vaccine. Measured with immunoSEQ multiplex PCR; TCRdb has only the in-frame clones, and not every one. Here the sample spans approximately 67,000 clones, 80% to 90% being singletons. This sample comprised peripheral blood, obtained on day 0 of AZD1222 vaccination. These receptors came from an adult in good health.

The chain combines TRBV6-5 with TRBJ1-4, with TRBD1 matching 8 bases. Germline CDR1 reads MNHEY; CDR2 reads SVGAGI. V shed 6 bases and J 0 bases; nucleotides not matched to a gene: 3. This CDR3 is built from 15 residues. The CDR3 loop is CASRDRGATNEKLFF. The CDR3 DNA reads as TGTGCCAGCAGAGACAGGGGTGCAACTAATGAAAAACTGTTTTTT.

The CDR3 protein is CAISEGLKNTEAFF. The DNA of the CDR3 is TGTGCCATCAGTGAGGGGCTAAAGAACACTGAAGCTTTCTTT. The V and J genes are TRBV10-3 and TRBJ1-1; D call uncertain. The germline CDR1 and CDR2 sequences are ENHRY and SYGVKD. Deletions cut 2 bases from V and 1 base from J, with 8 bases between. The CDR3 sequence is 14 residues long.

The chain carries TRBV6-2 or TRBV6-3 and TRBJ1-2; 7 bases map to TRBD1. The V and J ends lost 6 bases and 7 bases, in that order; junction bases with no gene match: 8. CDR1 MNHEY and CDR2 SVGEGT come from the germline V gene. The CDR3 has 13 amino acids. CDR3 nucleotides: TGTGCCAGCAGCCTCGACAGGGTTGGTGGCTACACCTTC. This codes for CASSLDRVGGYTF.

This chain's CDR3 is CASIGAPIGYTF. DNA for the CDR3: TGTGCCAGCATAGGTGCCCCTATTGGCTACACCTTC. This sequence joins TRBV6-6 and TRBJ1-2, with D hard to call. CDR3 size: 12 residues. The ends were cut back, 7 bases at V and 7 bases at J, with 13 bases in the middle. Germline CDR1 reads MNHNY; CDR2 reads SVGAGI (reference sequence).

The V call is TRBV7-3, the J call TRBJ2-1; TRBD2 agrees at 7 bases. CDR1 and CDR2 (germline): SGHTA, FQGTGA. V lost 5 bases and J lost 1; bases outside the gene matches: 11. The CDR3 loop spans 17 amino acids. The CDR3 loop reads CASSPRELAFSYNEQFF. The CDR3 DNA follows: TGTGCCAGCAGCCCAAGGGAACTAGCGTTTTCCTACAATGAGCAGTTCTTC.

V and J are TRBV6-6 and TRBJ1-5; D not certain. The CDR3 runs to 15 residues. The V end lost 6 bases, the J end lost 5 bases, and 17 bases lay between the germline ends. Germline V gives CDR1 MNHNY, CDR2 SVGAGI (reference sequence). This CDR3 reads CASSHTPPNDQPQHF. CDR3 sequence (DNA): TGTGCCAGCAGCCATACACCCCCGAACGATCAGCCCCAGCATTTT.

The rearrangement links TRBV12-3 or TRBV12-4 to TRBJ1-1, with a tentative D call TRBD1 (5 bases). The CDR3 runs to 12 residues. Trimming stripped 3 bases from V and 6 bases from J, with 8 bases between. The CDR3 loop reads CASSFQGAEAFF. For the CDR3, the DNA is TGTGCCAGCAGTTTTCAGGGAGCTGAAGCTTTCTTT.

The V gene is TRBV19, the J gene TRBJ2-1; weak D call: TRBD2 (5 bases). Germline values: CDR1 LNHDA, CDR2 SQIVND (reference sequence). V lost 5 bases to trimming and J lost 6 bases, with 14 bases between them. The CDR3 has 14 residues. CDR3: CASSVGVNRNEQFF. The CDR3 DNA reads as TGTGCCAGTAGTGTCGGGGTGAACCGCAATGAGCAGTTCTTC.